The 2 T cell receptor beta chains below all came from one sample that was sequenced in a study of T cells in Graves' hyperthyroidism and ophthalmopathy. RNA transcripts were the template for amplifying TCR beta CDR3 regions. TCR CDR3 regions were first amplified by RT-PCR with HTBI primers. Each CDR3 protein is one row after TCRdb ran MiXCR on the multiplex PCR reads. The sample holds hundreds of thousands of distinct CDR3 sequences, approximately 40% seen once. The sequenced sample was blood. The receptor set was obtained from a man younger than 35 with Graves' hyperthyroidism.

Remarks on this clonotype: A single base separates this from a much larger clone, so it may be a read error. The rearrangement uses TRBV20-1 and TRBJ2-7, with 9 bases lining up with TRBD2. The CDR3 extends over 15 amino acids. V shed 6 bases and J 5 bases; nucleotides not matched to a gene: 14. The V gene's germline CDR1 is DFQATT and CDR2 SNEGSKA (reference sequence). CDR3 in amino acids: CSAQDPQREADEQYF. The CDR3 DNA follows: TGCAGTGCCCAGGACCCCCAGCGGGAGGCCGACGAGCAGTACTTC.

This clonotype came up many times. This chain links TRBV29-1 with TRBJ2-2, with 8 bases matching TRBD1. V lost 5 bases, J lost 6 bases, and 8 bases stayed unmatched. The CDR3 is made up of 14 amino acids. Germline V gene lookup returns CDR1 SQVTM and CDR2 ANQGSEA. CDR3 in amino acids: CSVLDRERSGELFF. CDR3 DNA: TGCAGCGTTCTGGACAGGGAAAGGTCCGGGGAGCTGTTTTTT.